This T cell receptor beta chain was recorded in a study of cytomegalovirus exposure and HLA in healthy donors. For this clone: Its antigen is not identified.

A multiplex PCR was run with 60 Vbeta primers and 13 Jbeta primers. Assay: immunoSEQ multiplex PCR; the TCRdb copy retains only in-frame clones and omits some. The sample has 140,000 to 150,000 clones; roughly 79% are singletons. All the people who gave samples were healthy bone marrow donors. Findings and caveats of the study: In a later analysis, TCR beta V- and J-gene trimming showed a link to a missense DCLRE1C variant. Within a later analysis, the majority of CMV-associated TCR beta chains appeared HLA-restricted. CMV serostatus was the only recorded immune exposure for donors.

After removal of 3 bases from V and 5 bases from J, the junction contained 5 bases not matched to a gene. This CDR3 has 15 amino acids. Looked up from germline, CDR1 is SGDLS and CDR2 is YYNGEE. The origin of this receptor is a woman aged 35 to 49 in good health and CMV-seropositive. The specimen was PBMCs. J is TRBJ1-6 and V is TRBV9, with TRBD1 identical over 7 bases. CDR3 DNA: TGTGCCAGCAGCGCCCTGGGGACAGATAATTCACCCCTCCACTTT. This gives the protein CASSALGTDNSPLHF.